This TCR beta chain was retrieved from a study of blood T cell repertoires in COVID-19 (dated by TCRdb to the early 2020s). For the study in its entirety: Collaborator samples came from the United States, Italy and Spain and covered acute and convalescent phases of COVID-19. Subjects who had been exposed to COVID-19, were actively infected with it, or had recovered from it provided the deeply sampled blood TCRbeta repertoires that made up the dataset. The repertoires were released in a freely available public database intended as a resource for research on the immune response to SARS-CoV-2. The prospective study material was composed of cDNA or gDNA derived from T cells, B-cell-depleted T cells, or PBMCs. Sample metadata almost always included a de-identified subject ID, COVID-19 status, age in years and sex. Where available, HLA class I and class II types were taken from metadata supplied by the sample provider and were not determined by assay-based typing. The samples were drawn from two sources: the first 160 participants of the ongoing ImmuneRACE study, and about 1,300 subjects contributed by 6 global collaborators.

About this clone itself: No cognate antigen has been identified for it. No quality values exist for individual bases; no much larger clone is one base distant.

TCRbeta CDR3 regions were amplified from genomic DNA using the immunoSEQ Assay, a bias-controlled multiplex PCR. Processing in the source paper ran as follows. Within the assay, amplification of reference gene primers was used to estimate how many nucleated cells each sample contained. To quantify the absolute abundance of each unique TCRbeta CDR3 rearrangement, sequence reads were collapsed and filtered. Productive Simpson clonality was computed per sample as the square root of Simpson's diversity index over productive rearrangements. In TCRdb, the immuneACCESS table is reduced to in-frame sequences with V and J assigned. These tables do not hold every clone; where another copy was compared, an unresolved V gene accounts for under half, and the others remain unexplained. D and trimming come from the DNA, and the V and J calls and clone size come from that table. The sample has about 6,600 clones on record, around 89% of them singletons. The top ten hold more than 8% of the sample.

What the authors observed across the whole study: Clinical and demographic metadata were provided uncurated, with the amount varying by source and participant.

CDR1 MNHEY and CDR2 SMNVEV were looked up in the germline V gene (reference sequence). The CDR3 numbers 17 residues from cysteine through phenylalanine. The only DNA kept is the CDR3, 51 bases in frame from the first base. V has 5 bases trimmed and J has 1 base trimmed; junction bases matching no gene number 12. Whole blood was collected in K2EDTA tubes by collaborating institutions according to the institutions' own protocols. For TCRbeta analysis, collaborators shipped samples in one of three forms: frozen whole blood, isolated PBMCs, or DNA extracted from either of those sample types. The rearranged segments are TRBV27 and TRBJ2-3; TRBD1 fits 7 bases in the junction. This TCR derives from a human donor in a cohort sampled during active COVID-19. The donor label of this sample is uncertain. The sample was peripheral blood. The DNA is TGTGCCAGCAGTCATAGGACAGGTTCTTTCGGCACAGATACGCAGTATTTT. It translates to CASSHRTGSFGTDTQYF.